What follows describes a single T cell receptor beta chain. The data are from a study of blood T cell repertoires in COVID-19. Looked up from germline, CDR1 is MNHEY and CDR2 is SVGAGI. V shed 2 bases and J 8 bases; nucleotides not matched to a gene: 8. CDR3 length: 16 amino acids. TCRdb's table, derived via immunoSEQ multiplex PCR, lists solely in-frame clones and lacks some. This sample yields a few hundred thousand clones, of which 70% to 90% are seen a single time; less than 1.5% belongs to the top ten. The chain carries TRBV6-5 and TRBJ1-6; 8 positions agree with TRBD1. The sample was PBMCs or T cells enriched from blood (not recorded which). This TCR was sampled from a young woman who had recovered from COVID-19. CDR3 sequence (DNA): TGTGCCAGCAGTTACGGGCAGGGGGCACAGGATTCACCCCTCCACTTT. It specifies CASSYGQGAQDSPLHF.